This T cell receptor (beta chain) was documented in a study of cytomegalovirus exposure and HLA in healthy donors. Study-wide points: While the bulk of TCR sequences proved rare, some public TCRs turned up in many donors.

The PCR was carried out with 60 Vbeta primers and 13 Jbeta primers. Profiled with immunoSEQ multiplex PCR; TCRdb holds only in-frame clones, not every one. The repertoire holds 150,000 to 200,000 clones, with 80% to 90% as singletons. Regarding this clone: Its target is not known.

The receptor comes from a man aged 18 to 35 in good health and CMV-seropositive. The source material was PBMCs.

CDR3 in amino acids: CASSTGLHHEQFF. The CDR3 DNA reads TGTGCCAGCAGTACCGGACTTCACCATGAGCAGTTCTTC. The chain couples TRBV6-6 to TRBJ2-1, with D possibly matching TRBD2 (5 bases). The CDR3 consists of 13 residues. Trimming left V 5 bases short and J 8 bases short, with 13 bases between. Germline V lookup: CDR1 MNHNY, CDR2 SVGAGI (reference sequence).